This record concerns one T cell receptor beta chain sequence. This record belongs to a study of CD8 T cells in Susac syndrome. Healthy donors acted as controls, with matching for age and sex. The CD8+ and CD4+ T cells were negatively isolated, with the TEMRA cells enriched by FACS. Random hexamers primed reverse transcription of about 0.45 to 1 ug RNA. Each CDR3 protein gets one entry after TCRdb re-called the immunoSEQ multiplex PCR reads with MiXCR. In the table there are more than 110,000 distinct CDR3 sequences, approximately 95% of which are singletons. The CDR3 consists of 14 residues. Germline V lookup: CDR1 MDHEN, CDR2 SYDVKM. With 9 bases removed from V and 0 bases from J, the gap between germline ends came to 12 bases.

This receptor was taken from a human donor in good health. What was sequenced was CD8+ T cells from PBMCs. V is TRBV28 and J is TRBJ1-5, with D tentatively TRBD1 (5 bases). CDR3 sequence: CASLWGDSNQPQHF. The CDR3 DNA reads as TGTGCCAGTCTATGGGGCGATAGCAATCAGCCCCAGCATTTT.